The rows below give T cell receptor beta chains drawn from one sample of a study of cytomegalovirus exposure and HLA in healthy donors. Sequenced by immunoSEQ multiplex PCR; TCRdb stores in-frame clones only, minus some. The table shows about 130,000 clones, with about four fifths occurring only once. The sequencing input was PBMCs. These receptors all stem from a man between 25 and 39 years old in good health. Each CDR3 is given with its conserved first and last residue. D genes are given only for firm matches.

V	J	D	CDR3
TRBV27	TRBJ1-2	TRBD1	CASSSTGDGYTF
TRBV28	TRBJ1-2	TRBD1	CASTVEDRGDYGYTF
TRBV27	TRBJ2-7	TRBD1	CASRNPQGVAYEQYF
TRBV6-5	TRBJ2-4	NA	CASSYSGLGIQYF
TRBV28	TRBJ2-1	NA	CASVGSRDEQFF
TRBV18	TRBJ2-7	TRBD2	CASSPTVASGSYEQYF
TRBV5-1	TRBJ2-3	NA	CASSSQGGNIADTQYF
TRBV23-1	TRBJ1-1	TRBD1	CASSPDNTGGVEAFF
TRBV15	TRBJ2-5	TRBD1	CATSPNRDRGIKTQYF
TRBV21-1	TRBJ2-7	NA	CASSKDPGQGVYEQYF
TRBV19	TRBJ2-2	NA	CASRYLSTNTGELFF
TRBV7-3	TRBJ2-1	TRBD2	CASSLSGSSYNEQFF
TRBV19	TRBJ1-5	NA	CASSIWGDQPQHF
TRBV6-5	TRBJ2-5	NA	CASSQLRRETQYF
TRBV21-1	TRBJ2-5	NA	CASSKTGVQETQYF
TRBV6-5	TRBJ2-1	TRBD2	CASSYSGLAGVGEQFF
TRBV9	TRBJ2-3	TRBD2	CASSEATSGTPDTQYF
TRBV10-1	TRBJ1-5	NA	CASSEKGGGDQPQHF
TRBV7-8	TRBJ2-1	TRBD2	CASSLRDRPGLATNEQFF
TRBV30	TRBJ1-2	TRBD1	CAWSAGTGTYGYTF
TRBV27	TRBJ2-1	NA	CASSPFMSQANEQFF
TRBV7-2	TRBJ2-5	NA	CASSPNRGREETQYF
TRBV7-9	TRBJ2-2	NA	CASSLVGATGELFF
TRBV7-6	TRBJ2-3	TRBD2	CASSAIAGGPTDTQYF
TRBV7-2	TRBJ2-1	TRBD2	CASSLGLAGNEQFF
TRBV19	TRBJ2-7	TRBD2	CASRKGSGSLSTKQYF
TRBV7-2	TRBJ1-2	TRBD1	CASSSPGRDSRHNYGYTF
TRBV29-1	TRBJ2-3	TRBD1	CSVGGQGRTDTQYF
TRBV5-4	TRBJ2-2	NA	CASSFGGGNTGELFF
TRBV7-9	TRBJ2-5	NA	CASSLQREETQYF
TRBV7-9	TRBJ1-5	NA	CASSPYVDQPQHF
TRBV4-1	TRBJ1-2	TRBD1	CASSLRTGDKGNGYTF
TRBV7-8	TRBJ2-2	NA	CASSLEAVPGELFF
TRBV6-1	TRBJ1-6	NA	CASSEMDTNSPLHF
TRBV2	TRBJ2-7	TRBD2	CASSATSGSYEQYF
TRBV28	TRBJ2-3	TRBD2	CASSLFEGAGGLTDTQYF